These 3 T cell receptor beta chains originate from one sample sequenced in a study of blood T cell repertoires in COVID-19. TCRdb's table, derived via immunoSEQ multiplex PCR, lists solely in-frame clones and lacks some. The table includes roughly 410,000 clones, 80% to 90% detected once. Sample: peripheral blood. The receptors shown here come from a woman aged 55-70 years with COVID-19, enrolled during active disease.

Notes on this clone: The same CDR3 is also encoded by other DNA sequences in this sample. The V call is TRBV9, the J call TRBJ1-2; D unclear. This CDR3 contains 13 residues. Germline V gene lookup returns CDR1 SGDLS and CDR2 YYNGEE. Trimming removed 0 bases at V and 2 bases at J, with 5 bases between. The CDR3 is CASSVDRNYGYTF. The CDR3 coding sequence is TGTGCCAGCAGCGTAGACAGAAACTATGGCTACACCTTC.

The chain recombines TRBV2 with TRBJ1-5; TRBD1 aligns across 7 bases. The CDR3 length is 14 residues. Germline V gives CDR1 SNHLY, CDR2 FYNNEI. The junction had 2 bases not matched to a gene; V was cut back by 6 bases and J by 0 bases. CDR3 nucleotide sequence: TGTGCCAGCAGGGGGACAGCTAGCAATCAGCCCCAGCATTTT. Translated: CASRGTASNQPQHF.

This chain links TRBV19 with TRBJ2-2, with 14 bases lining up with TRBD2. Germline CDR1 and CDR2: LNHDA and SQIVND (reference sequence). The CDR3 consists of 15 residues. V shed 8 bases, J shed 7 bases, and the junction held 6 bases outside the gene matches. CDR3 sequence reads: CASETSGGAFGELFF. As DNA, the CDR3 is TGTGCCAGTGAGACTAGCGGGGGGGCTTTCGGGGAGCTGTTTTTT.